This T cell receptor beta chain was sequenced during a study of blood T cells in healthy people across ages. Study details: Template-switching capture recovered about one barcoded beta molecule per two T cells. The study's findings and limits: The long-lived group displayed more naive CD4+ cells, plus higher diversity, than the aged donors did.

It was with a sample-barcoded 5' primer and a J-beta primer mix that a second PCR of about 6 to 11 cycles was run. The template-switch adaptor, which had 12 random nucleotides, put a tag on each cDNA molecule. TCRdb called the 5' RACE reads again in MiXCR, with one record for every CDR3 protein. The sample contains about 290,000 distinct CDR3 sequences, roughly 27% of which appear only once. Notes on this clonotype: Its antigen remains unknown.

This CDR3 is 14 amino acids long. Germline values: CDR1 SQVTM, CDR2 ANQGSEA. Trimming took off 5 bases at V and 2 bases at J, with 15 bases between the two ends. Staff drew around 10 milliliters of peripheral blood from each donor. Sample: blood. The TCR comes from a woman in her 70s in good health. The chain employs TRBV29-1 and TRBJ1-1; tentative D call: TRBD1 (5 bases). CDR3: CSVWGGDGNTEAFF. Here the CDR3 DNA reads TGCAGCGTTTGGGGTGGGGACGGCAACACTGAAGCTTTCTTT. The full variable domain, rest sourced from reference TRBV29-1 and TRBJ1-1, is SAVISQKPSRDICQRGTSLTIQCQVDSQVTMMFWYRQQPGQSLTLIATANQGSEATYESGFVIDKFPISRPNLTFSTLTVSNMSPEDSSIYLCSVWGGDGNTEAFFGQGTRLTVV.